The rows below give T cell receptor beta chains drawn from one sample of a study of blood T cell repertoires in COVID-19. This table comes from immunoSEQ multiplex PCR, and its TCRdb copy is limited to in-frame clones, with some not included. Of about 370,000 clones listed, 80% to 90% are singletons. Sequenced sample: peripheral blood. These receptors originate from a woman in her twenties or thirties with COVID-19, enrolled during active disease. Each CDR3 is given with its conserved first and last residue. The D gene is left open where the match is weak.

v_gene	d_gene	j_gene	CDR3aa
TRBV29-1	TRBD1	TRBJ2-7	CSVEVRQGADGEQYF
TRBV18	NA	TRBJ2-7	CASSPSDEQYF
TRBV10-3	NA	TRBJ1-5	CAISEQGLSNQPQHF
TRBV6-6	NA	TRBJ1-5	CASSYRQPNNQPQHF
TRBV7-2	NA	TRBJ2-7	CASSPAGKPSYEQYF
TRBV9	TRBD1	TRBJ1-2	CASSPRTGPNGYTF
TRBV24-1	TRBD1	TRBJ1-4	CATSDPWDRGGRTNEKLFF
TRBV29-1	NA	TRBJ1-1	CSVVSRSPLYTEAFF
TRBV19	TRBD1	TRBJ1-5	CASSSRDRGNQPQHF
TRBV18	NA	TRBJ2-5	CASSPGSRGQETQYF
TRBV27	NA	TRBJ2-7	CASSLQGDSYEQYF
TRBV28	NA	TRBJ2-2	CASSSWPGELFF
TRBV2	NA	TRBJ1-2	CASRVGLGYTF
TRBV6-2/TRBV6-3	NA	TRBJ2-7	CASSSGQWDEQYF
TRBV2	NA	TRBJ2-7	CASRRSQLSQGFYEQYF
TRBV3-1/TRBV3-2	TRBD2	TRBJ2-2	CASSQGLAGATGELFF
TRBV19	NA	TRBJ1-1	CASSISSILRTSNTEAFF
TRBV5-5	TRBD2	TRBJ2-5	CASSLSGLAGGGPLQETQYF
TRBV7-6	TRBD2	TRBJ2-5	CASSSTPGTREETQYF
TRBV5-1	NA	TRBJ2-6	CASSLGGARRANVLTF